The 18 T cell receptor beta chains below were found in one sample sequenced in a study of preoperative IRX-2 immunotherapy in early breast cancer. Treatment indicated: preoperative locoregional IRX-2 cytokine immunotherapy. Produced via immunoSEQ multiplex PCR; TCRdb's table is partial and in-frame only. The sample yields under 4,000 clones, around 80% seen once. This specimen was tumor tissue, taken after IRX-2 immunotherapy. These receptors were taken from a human donor with breast cancer.

The gene calls are TRBV11-3 and TRBJ1-1; a weak D match, TRBD1 (5 bases). V lost 5 bases and J lost 5, with 15 bases in between. Germline V gene lookup returns CDR1 SGHNT and CDR2 YENEEA. The CDR3 length is 14 residues. The CDR3 nucleotides read TGTGCCAGCAGCCCATCAGGGATGCGGACTGAAGCTTTCTTT. Translation gives CASSPSGMRTEAFF. The whole variable domain, remainder taken from reference TRBV11-3 and TRBJ1-1, is EAGVVQSPRYKIIEKKQPVAFWCNPISGHNTLYWYLQNLGQGPELLIRYENEEAVDDSQLPKDRFSAERLKGVDSTLKIQPAELGDSAVYLCASSPSGMRTEAFFGQGTRLTVV.

The rearrangement links TRBV6-8 to TRBJ1-1; 8 nucleotides line up with TRBD1. V lost 7 bases to trimming and J lost 9 bases; unmatched junction nucleotides: 16. Germline assignment: CDR1 MNHGY and CDR2 SAAAGT. This CDR3 is built from 15 residues. The DNA for the CDR3 is TGTGCCAGCATAGACCCCTGGACAGGGATTGGGAAAGCTTTCTTT. Protein: CASIDPWTGIGKAFF.

The V call is TRBV30, the J call TRBJ2-2; 11 nucleotides match TRBD2. Trimming at V came to 0 bases and at J to 5 bases, leaving 5 bases not matched to a gene. Germline CDR1 reads GTSNPN; CDR2 reads SVGIG (reference sequence). The CDR3 runs 16 residues. CDR3: CAWSVLAGVGTGELFF. The CDR3 nucleotides read TGTGCCTGGAGTGTACTAGCGGGAGTAGGAACCGGGGAGCTGTTTTTT. The variable domain in full, with the rest retrieved from reference TRBV30 and TRBJ2-2, is SQTIHQWPATLVQPVGSPLSLECTVEGTSNPNLYWYRQAAGRGLQLLFYSVGIGQISSEVPQNLSASRPQDRQFILSSKKLLLSDSGFYLCAWSVLAGVGTGELFFGEGSRLTVL.

There are a few counts of this clone. This chain uses TRBV6-8 with TRBJ2-1; D is tentatively TRBD1 or TRBD2 (6 bases each). CDR3 length equals 15 residues. Trimming pared 2 bases from V and 4 bases from J, leaving 12 bases between. Looked up from germline, CDR1 is MNHGY and CDR2 is SAAAGT. The CDR3: CASSYRLGGYNEQFF. CDR3 nucleotide sequence: TGTGCCAGCAGTTACAGACTAGGGGGTTACAATGAGCAGTTCTTC.

This chain links TRBV15 with TRBJ2-2; 9 bases are shared with TRBD2. The CDR3 is made up of 15 amino acids. Trimming took 3 bases from V and 2 from J; bases not matched to a gene: 1. Germline CDR1 reads LNHNV; CDR2 reads YYDKDF (reference sequence). The CDR3 DNA reads TGTGCCACCAGCAGGACTAGCGGAAACACCGGGGAGCTGTTTTTT. This gives the protein CATSRTSGNTGELFF.

This chain connects TRBV23-1 to TRBJ2-3; TRBD1 matches at 9 bases. TRBV23-1 is reported as an ORF; its role is uncertain. The junction had 10 bases not matched to a gene; V was cut back by 6 bases and J by 3 bases. The CDR3 contains 16 residues. CDR3 protein: CASSQDTGGLTDTQYF. In DNA, the CDR3 is TGCGCCAGCAGCCAAGACACAGGGGGCTTGACAGATACGCAGTATTTT.

The J gene is TRBJ1-1, the V gene TRBV10-1; 7 bases match TRBD1. V gave up 3 bases and J gave up 3 bases; unmatched junction bases: 7. Germline V gives CDR1 WNHNN, CDR2 SYGVQD (reference sequence). The CDR3 contains 15 residues. This chain's CDR3 is CASSDGGQPHTEAFF. The CDR3 DNA sequence: TGCGCCAGCAGTGATGGGGGACAGCCGCACACTGAAGCTTTCTTT.

This chain uses TRBV28 with TRBJ1-2; D remains unclear. From germline, CDR1 is MDHEN and CDR2 SYDVKM. V lost 4 bases, J lost 7 bases, and 13 bases lay in between. This CDR3 has 13 residues. CDR3 nucleotides: TGTGCCAGCAGTTCTGGCAACACGGGTGGCTACACCTTC. Residues: CASSSGNTGGYTF.

This clone was seen only a few times. V usage is TRBV6-8 and J usage is TRBJ2-7; 11 nucleotides match TRBD2. Germline lookup yields CDR1 MNHGY and CDR2 SAAAGT. The V and J ends lost 4 bases and 0 bases, in that order; junction bases with no gene match: 2. CDR3 length: 15 amino acids. The CDR3 sequence is CASSSTSGGSYEQYF. The CDR3 DNA reads as TGTGCCAGCAGTTCAACTAGCGGGGGCTCCTACGAGCAGTACTTC.

This clone was counted between two and nine times. The chain couples TRBV11-3 to TRBJ2-2; 9 bases map to TRBD1. The CDR3 is 17 amino acids. Per germline, CDR1 SGHNT and CDR2 YENEEA. V lost 5 bases to trimming and J lost 7 bases; unmatched junction nucleotides: 14. The CDR3 reads CASSSNRDRVGLGELFF. The DNA of the CDR3 is TGTGCCAGCAGCAGTAACCGGGACAGGGTAGGCCTCGGGGAGCTGTTTTTT. Using reference TRBV11-3 and TRBJ2-2 for the parts outside the CDR3, the full variable domain is EAGVVQSPRYKIIEKKQPVAFWCNPISGHNTLYWYLQNLGQGPELLIRYENEEAVDDSQLPKDRFSAERLKGVDSTLKIQPAELGDSAVYLCASSSNRDRVGLGELFFGEGSRLTVL.

The chain has TRBV19 and TRBJ2-1; 8 bases fit TRBD2. The CDR3 is made up of 15 amino acids. The V gene's germline CDR1 is LNHDA and CDR2 SQIVND (reference sequence). After removal of 10 bases from V and 2 bases from J, the junction contained 10 bases not matched to a gene. CDR3 coding DNA: TGTGCCACCCGATTAACTAGCGGCACCTACAATGAGCAGTTCTTC. The encoded protein is CATRLTSGTYNEQFF.

The CDR3 reads CASGVFGTAGRGSPLHF. The CDR3, as DNA: TGTGCTAGTGGTGTATTTGGGACTGCGGGTAGAGGTTCACCCCTCCACTTT. This sequence joins TRBV12-5 and TRBJ1-6, with D perhaps TRBD1 (5 bases). V shed 5 bases and J shed 9 bases, with 23 bases lying between them. Germline V CDR1 and CDR2: LGHNT, FRNRAP. CDR3 length equals 17 residues.

This chain connects TRBV18 to TRBJ2-7, with TRBD1 matching 7 bases. The CDR3 consists of 14 residues. Germline values: CDR1 KGHSH, CDR2 LQKENI. Unmatched junction bases numbered 8, after V lost 6 bases and J lost 3 bases. As DNA, the CDR3 is TGTGCCAGCTCCCTCCGGGACAGCATCTACGAGCAGTACTTC. The encoded protein is CASSLRDSIYEQYF.

The chain joins TRBV6-8 to TRBJ2-2; 7 positions match TRBD2. Germline V gene data show CDR1 as MNHGY and CDR2 as SAAAGT. The CDR3 length is 15 residues. V dropped 8 bases and J dropped 3; count of bases not matched to a gene: 9. CDR3 sequence reads: CASSLTREYTGELFF. DNA of the CDR3: TGTGCCAGCTCGTTAACGCGGGAGTACACCGGGGAGCTGTTTTTT.

This chain uses TRBV22-1 with TRBJ2-3; the listed D gene, TRBD2, was not tested against the DNA. TRBV22-1 is deemed a pseudogene. The CDR3 contains 15 residues. In nucleotides, the CDR3 is TGTGCCAGCAGTTTACTCGGGAGCCCCCAAGATACGCAGTATTTT. Translated, it gives CASSLLGSPQDTQYF.

The rearrangement joins TRBV6-8 to TRBJ1-2, with 7 bases lining up with TRBD1. This CDR3 comprises 16 residues. Germline V gene sequence: CDR1 MNHGY, CDR2 SAAAGT. The V segment lost 6 bases and the J segment 2 bases; nucleotides outside the gene matches: 12. DNA of the CDR3: TGTGCCAGCAGCTGGGTGACAGGGACTGTGAACTATGGCTACACCTTC. It is translated as CASSWVTGTVNYGYTF.

V is TRBV11-3 and J is TRBJ2-2; D may be TRBD2 (6 bases). V was shortened by 5 bases and J by 7 bases, with 29 bases between the two germline ends. The CDR3 spans 19 residues. Germline V CDR1 and CDR2: SGHNT, YENEEA. For the CDR3, the DNA is TGTGCCAGCAGCGGCGAGCCGGGGTTGGTGGGAGGTCCTGGCGGGGAGCTGTTTTTT. This sequence encodes CASSGEPGLVGGPGGELFF.

This clone was observed once. J is TRBJ1-2 and V is TRBV28; D is uncertain. The germline V gene has CDR1 MDHEN and CDR2 SYDVKM. V was pared by 6 bases and J by 6 bases, with 11 bases between. This CDR3 has 12 residues. Here the CDR3 DNA reads TGTGCCAGCAGATCTAACGCGGATGGCTACACCTTC. Its translation is CASRSNADGYTF.